One T cell receptor (beta chain) is described in this entry. Germline V CDR1 and CDR2: MDHEN, SYDVKM. The CDR3 has 16 residues. V lost 3 bases to trimming and J lost 5 bases, with 16 bases between them. This sample is part of a study of blood T cell repertoires in COVID-19. Study in general: PBMCs, B-cell-depleted T cells, or T cells were the source of the cDNA or gDNA that made up the material.

Authors' processing steps: Cell counts per sample came from amplifying reference gene primers. The table came from immunoSEQ multiplex PCR; TCRdb's copy has only in-frame clones and leaves some out. That table supplies the V and J calls and clone size; D and trimming were determined from the DNA. The data contain 90,000 to 150,000 clones, around three quarters of them singletons. The origin of this receptor is an elderly woman with acute or convalescent COVID-19. The chain uses TRBV28 and TRBJ1-4; D is unclear. The sequenced sample was peripheral blood. CDR3 sequence: CASSFSLDTYNEKLFF. CDR3 DNA sequence: TGTGCCAGCAGTTTTTCCCTTGACACCTACAATGAAAAACTGTTTTTT.